This T cell receptor (beta chain) was obtained from a study of T cells in Graves' hyperthyroidism and ophthalmopathy. At least ten counts were recorded for this clonotype. What was amplified from RNA transcripts were TCR beta CDR3 regions. The HTBI set primed first-round TCR CDR3 RT-PCR. TCRdb reprocessed the multiplex PCR reads with MiXCR, giving one entry per CDR3 protein. The sample consists of 250,000 to 300,000 distinct CDR3 sequences, about 16% of them appearing once. This CDR3 is built from 15 residues. After removal of 4 bases from V and 10 bases from J, the junction contained 8 bases not matched to a gene.

The sequenced material came from blood. The chain carries TRBV12-3 or TRBV12-4 and TRBJ1-6; 9 nucleotides align to TRBD1. This receptor was obtained from a woman aged 50 to 65 with Graves' hyperthyroidism that later progressed to Graves' ophthalmopathy. The CDR3 is CASSSWDRAGSPLHF. Here the CDR3 DNA reads TGTGCCAGCAGTTCATGGGACAGGGCAGGATCACCCCTCCACTTT.